This T cell receptor beta chain was sequenced for a study of blood T cell repertoires in COVID-19. This clone has just one count. Repertoires were generated with immunoSEQ multiplex PCR, while TCRdb's copy carries only in-frame clones and drops some. The sample has tens of thousands of clones, around 80% seen once. The specimen was peripheral blood. The clonotype comes from a man in his sixties with acute or convalescent COVID-19.

The CDR3 bases are TGTGCCAGCAGCTTAGAACGCGCGGCCACAGATACGCAGTATTTT. Amino acid sequence: CASSLERAATDTQYF. The rearrangement uses TRBV11-2 and TRBJ2-3; no clear D gene. This CDR3 is built from 15 residues. Germline-derived CDR1 and CDR2 are SGHAT and FQNNGV. Between the trimmed V and J ends, which lost 0 bases and 2 bases, there was a span of 9 bases.